The 18 T cell receptor beta chains below come from one sample, sequenced in a study of blood T cells in healthy people across ages. A second PCR of 7 to 11 cycles used a sample-barcoded 5' primer and a J-beta primer mix. TCRdb re-called the 5' RACE reads through MiXCR, storing one row per CDR3 protein. The sample yields some 900,000 distinct CDR3 sequences, 40% to 60% seen once. Input material: blood. The receptors originated from a man aged 25-45 years in good health.

This chain uses TRBV2 with TRBJ1-4; the match to TRBD1 covers 7 bases. Germline V gives CDR1 SNHLY, CDR2 FYNNEI. This CDR3 is 13 amino acids long. V lost 6 bases, J lost 8 bases, and 6 bases stayed unmatched. The CDR3 region is CASRRGLEEKLFF. The CDR3 DNA reads as TGTGCCAGCAGGAGGGGGCTAGAAGAAAAACTGTTTTTT. Supplemented by reference TRBV2 and TRBJ1-4, the full variable domain reads EPEVTQTPSHQVTQMGQEVILRCVPISNHLYFYWYRQILGQKVEFLVSFYNNEISEKSEIFDDQFSVERPDGSNFTLKIRSTKLEDSAMYFCASRRGLEEKLFFGSGTQLSVL.

This rearrangement joins TRBV20-1 to TRBJ2-3; 8 bases line up with TRBD2. The CDR3 is 16 residues long. The V gene's germline CDR1 is DFQATT and CDR2 SNEGSKA (reference sequence). V shed 3 bases and J 3 bases; nucleotides not matched to a gene: 11. The CDR3 DNA sequence: TGCAGTGCTAGGAGCATAGCGGGAAAACGAACAGATACGCAGTATTTT. Translated: CSARSIAGKRTDTQYF.

The rearrangement joins TRBV11-2 to TRBJ1-1, with unresolved D. The CDR3 has 15 residues. V gave up 2 bases and J gave up 0 bases, with 10 bases separating them. CDR1 SGHAT and CDR2 FQNNGV come from the germline V gene. For the CDR3, the DNA is TGTGCCAGCAGCTTACTTGGGATGGTGAACACTGAAGCTTTCTTT. Encoded protein: CASSLLGMVNTEAFF.

In this sample, this clonotype turned up a few times. This rearrangement joins TRBV5-1 to TRBJ2-5, with D possibly being TRBD1 or TRBD2 (5 bases each). The CDR3 consists of 15 residues. The ends were cut back, 1 base at V and 5 bases at J, with 15 bases in the middle. Per germline, CDR1 SGHRS and CDR2 YFSETQ. The CDR3 here is CASSLIPGSMETQYF. CDR3 nucleotides: TGCGCCAGCAGCTTGATCCCAGGGAGTATGGAGACCCAGTACTTC.

The chain joins TRBV3-1 to TRBJ2-7; 8 bases are shared with TRBD1. V was pared by 1 base and J by 6 bases, with 8 bases of the junction left unmatched. CDR1 and CDR2 (germline): LGHDT, YNNKEL (reference sequence). The length of the CDR3 is 15 residues. CDR3 DNA sequence: TGTGCCAGCAGCCAAGTGCGGACAGGGACGGGCGAGCAGTACTTC. Amino acids: CASSQVRTGTGEQYF.

Judged by abundance, this clonotype is medium-sized. The chain is built from TRBV4-2 and TRBJ2-3, with D possibly being TRBD1 or TRBD2 (6 bases each). V lost 0 bases, J lost 0 bases, and 10 bases lay in between. CDR1 is LGHNA and CDR2 is YNFKEQ in the germline V gene. CDR3 size: 16 residues. CDR3 loop: CASSQDRGESTDTQYF. In DNA form, the CDR3 reads TGTGCCAGCAGCCAAGATAGGGGGGAAAGCACAGATACGCAGTATTTT.

In its sample, this clonotype was seen a few times. This chain connects TRBV10-3 to TRBJ1-6, with a possible D match to TRBD1 (6 bases). This CDR3 is 14 amino acids long. The germline V gene has CDR1 ENHRY and CDR2 SYGVKD. V was clipped by 4 bases and J by 7 bases, with 11 bases between them. CDR3 sequence: CAISGGADNSPLHF. The CDR3 DNA is TGTGCCATCAGTGGGGGGGCAGACAATTCACCCCTCCACTTT.

This clonotype was counted between two and nine times. The V gene is TRBV10-3, the J gene TRBJ2-7, with D unclear. The CDR3 spans 14 residues. V gave up 1 base and J gave up 6 bases, with 13 bases separating them. In germline, CDR1 is ENHRY, CDR2 SYGVKD. The CDR3 DNA reads TGTGCCATCAGTGAGTGGCTAGATGGCGGCGAGCAGTACTTC. Amino acids: CAISEWLDGGEQYF.

V is TRBV11-1 and J is TRBJ2-7; D not resolved. Trimming shortened V by 2 bases and J by 3 bases, and 14 bases separated the two germline ends. The CDR3 contains 15 residues. Per the germline V gene, CDR1 is SGHAT and CDR2 is FQDESV (reference sequence). The DNA for the CDR3 is TGTGCCAGCAGCTTAATCCCCGAAGGGTACTACGAGCAGTACTTC. Residues: CASSLIPEGYYEQYF.

The chain has TRBV14 and TRBJ2-5; D not resolved. Germline CDR1 SGHDN, CDR2 FVKESK. This CDR3 comprises 15 residues. V was shortened by 4 bases and J by 4 bases, with 16 bases between the two germline ends. CDR3 residues: CASSLSDTFGETQYF. The CDR3 bases are TGTGCCAGCAGCCTAAGTGACACCTTCGGAGAGACCCAGTACTTC. Looking up the rest from reference TRBV14 and TRBJ2-5 gives the full variable domain: EAGVTQFPSHSVIEKGQTVTLRCDPISGHDNLYWYRRVMGKEIKFLLHFVKESKQDESGMPNNRFLAERTGGTYSTLKVQPAELEDSGVYFCASSLSDTFGETQYFGPGTRLLVL.

This clonotype was counted a few times. Here the CDR3 DNA reads TGCAGTGCTCAGGTCACCTCCTACGAGCAGTACTTC. As protein: CSAQVTSYEQYF. The chain combines TRBV20-1 with TRBJ2-7; D unresolved. The V gene lost 5 bases and the J gene lost 0 bases, with 8 bases spanning the gap. CDR1 and CDR2 (germline): DFQATT, SNEGSKA (reference sequence). The CDR3 is 12 residues long.

In its sample, this clonotype was seen many times. The rearrangement links TRBV3-1 to TRBJ2-3; D may be TRBD1 (5 bases). Between the trimmed V and J ends, which lost 4 bases and 5 bases, there was a span of 13 bases. Germline lookup yields CDR1 LGHDT and CDR2 YNNKEL (reference sequence). This CDR3 region has 14 residues. The CDR3 loop is CASSPTGKEDTQYF. CDR3 nucleotides: TGTGCCAGCAGCCCCACAGGAAAGGAAGATACGCAGTATTTT.

V gene TRBV7-9 combines with J gene TRBJ2-1; possible D gene TRBD2, 5 bases. The CDR3 runs to 15 residues. V was shortened by 2 bases and J by 9 bases, with 17 bases between the two germline ends. Germline CDR1 and CDR2: SEHNR and FQNEAQ (reference sequence). In DNA, the CDR3 is TGTGCCAGCAGCTTAAGAACTAGAGATGTCTTTGAGCAGTTCTTC. This encodes CASSLRTRDVFEQFF.

Details on this clonotype: A read error may be the cause here, since a much bigger clone is one base away. This rearrangement joins TRBV5-1 to TRBJ2-1; D is ambiguous. The CDR3 length is 14 residues. Germline CDR1 and CDR2: SGHRS and YFSETQ. V lost 4 bases, J lost 12 bases, and 20 bases lay in between. The CDR3 loop reads CASSPGTADDAQFF. DNA for the CDR3: TGCGCCAGCAGCCCGGGTACGGCGGATGATGCGCAGTTCTTC.

The CDR3 spells CATSGQDYYGYTF. In nucleotides, the CDR3 is TGTGCCACCAGTGGGCAGGACTACTATGGCTACACCTTC. J is TRBJ1-2 and V is TRBV24-1; D gene uncertain. CDR1 is KGHDR and CDR2 is SFDVKD in the germline V gene. V gave up 5 bases and J gave up 3 bases, with 9 bases separating them. This CDR3 has 13 amino acids.

V gene TRBV2 combines with J gene TRBJ2-3, with D perhaps given as TRBD1 or TRBD2 (5 bases each). The V gene lost 10 bases and the J gene lost 3 bases, with 14 bases spanning the gap. The CDR3 length is 13 residues. Germline V gene lookup returns CDR1 SNHLY and CDR2 FYNNEI. CDR3 DNA sequence: TGTGCCACCAAACTAGGGGTAACAGATACGCAGTATTTT. This sequence encodes CATKLGVTDTQYF. Filled out from reference TRBV2 and TRBJ2-3, the complete variable domain reads EPEVTQTPSHQVTQMGQEVILRCVPISNHLYFYWYRQILGQKVEFLVSFYNNEISEKSEIFDDQFSVERPDGSNFTLKIRSTKLEDSAMYFCATKLGVTDTQYFGPGTRLTVL.

In this sample, this clonotype turned up a few times. One end of the junction is discordant with germline, which a read error may explain. The V and J genes are TRBV12-3 or TRBV12-4 and TRBJ2-1, with D perhaps TRBD1 (6 bases). The CDR3 is 13 amino acids. The CDR3 sequence is CASGLRQDNEQFF. DNA for the CDR3: TGTGCCAGCGGTTTAAGACAGGACAATGAGCAGTTCTTC.

The V gene is TRBV9, the J gene TRBJ1-1, with D possibly being TRBD1 (6 bases). The CDR3 covers 15 residues. Germline V gene lookup returns CDR1 SGDLS and CDR2 YYNGEE. Trimming cost V 0 bases and J 5 bases, with 14 bases left between them. Here the CDR3 DNA reads TGTGCCAGCAGCGTAGAGGGCCAGGGGATTACTGAAGCTTTCTTT. Translating it yields CASSVEGQGITEAFF.